What follows are 24 T cell receptor beta chains derived from one specimen sequenced in a study of cytomegalovirus exposure and HLA in healthy donors. The PCR was carried out with 60 Vbeta primers and 13 Jbeta primers. The repertoire was sequenced with immunoSEQ multiplex PCR; TCRdb's copy has only in-frame clones and lacks some. The sample lists around 220,000 clones, approximately 83% occurring once. Sequenced material: PBMCs. The source is a girl aged 5 to 17 in good health and CMV-seronegative.

V and J are TRBV28 and TRBJ2-7; the D gene is possibly TRBD2 (6 bases). Per germline, CDR1 MDHEN and CDR2 SYDVKM. This CDR3 has 14 residues. V was trimmed by 2 bases and J by 3 bases, leaving 11 bases between them. The CDR3 bases are TGTGCCAGCAGTTTAAGGGACTGGAACTACGAGCAGTACTTC. This gives the protein CASSLRDWNYEQYF.

The chain has TRBV6-5 and TRBJ1-5, with D possibly TRBD1 on 5 matching bases. V shed 6 bases and J shed 0 bases, with 12 bases lying between them. Germline-derived CDR1 and CDR2 are MNHEY and SVGAGI. This CDR3 contains 15 residues. The CDR3 DNA sequence: TGTGCCAGCAGGCCGGGGGTTAATAGCAATCAGCCCCAGCATTTT. It yields the protein CASRPGVNSNQPQHF.

In DNA, the CDR3 is TGCAGCGTTGGCTGGGGACAGCCGAGCTCCTACGAGCAGTACTTC. Protein sequence: CSVGWGQPSSYEQYF. V gene TRBV29-1 combines with J gene TRBJ2-7; 7 bases are shared with TRBD1. J lost 0 bases, V lost 4 bases, and 9 bases had no gene match. The CDR3 is 15 amino acids. Germline V gives CDR1 SQVTM, CDR2 ANQGSEA.

V is TRBV5-8 and J is TRBJ2-1; D remains unclear. Between the trimmed V and J ends, which lost 0 bases and 6 bases, there was a span of 19 bases. CDR1 and CDR2 from the germline V gene are SGHTS and YDEGEE. This CDR3 region has 17 residues. CDR3 in DNA: TGTGCCAGCAGCTTGGAATGGGCCCCCAAGCTTCGCAATGAGCAGTTCTTC. The encoded protein is CASSLEWAPKLRNEQFF.

CDR3 loop: CASSKSTGSYPDTQYF. The CDR3 nucleotides are TGTGCCAGCAGCAAGTCGACAGGGAGCTACCCAGATACGCAGTATTTT. The chain recombines TRBV14 with TRBJ2-3; 7 bases match TRBD1. Looked up from germline, CDR1 is SGHDN and CDR2 is FVKESK. The CDR3 consists of 16 residues. V was pared by 5 bases and J by 4 bases, with 12 bases of the junction left unmatched.

The rearrangement uses TRBV7-8 and TRBJ1-2; D may be TRBD1 (6 bases). From germline, CDR1 is SGHVS and CDR2 FQNEAQ. CDR3 length equals 14 residues. The V end lost 4 bases, the J end lost 5 bases, and 14 bases lay between the germline ends. CDR3 in amino acids: CASSYREGGYGYTF. The CDR3 region has the DNA TGTGCCAGCAGCTACAGGGAGGGAGGGTATGGCTACACCTTC.

The genes are TRBV7-2 and TRBJ1-5; D unresolved. V was shortened by 1 base and J by 0 bases, with 13 bases between the two germline ends. The germline V gene encodes CDR1 SGHTA and CDR2 FQGNSA. This CDR3 is 17 amino acids long. The CDR3 region is CASSLGAERYSNQPQHF. The CDR3 bases are TGTGCCAGCAGCTTAGGCGCGGAAAGATATAGCAATCAGCCCCAGCATTTT.

This rearrangement joins TRBV11-2 to TRBJ1-3; the D is unclear. Germline V gene lookup returns CDR1 SGHAT and CDR2 FQNNGV. Trimming stripped 0 bases from V and 0 bases from J, with 15 bases between. The CDR3 consists of 18 residues. The chain's CDR3 is CASSLDLPRLSSGNTIYF. The CDR3, as DNA: TGTGCCAGCAGCTTAGATCTACCTCGCTTGAGCTCTGGAAACACCATATATTTT.

The V call is TRBV10-1, the J call TRBJ1-1, with D unclear. V lost 4 bases, J lost 10 bases, and 19 bases lay in between. The germline CDR1 and CDR2 sequences are WNHNN and SYGVQD (reference sequence). The CDR3 contains 14 residues. The CDR3 DNA follows: TGCGCCAGCAGTGGCCACGACACACCGGCGGGAGCTTTCTTT. It specifies CASSGHDTPAGAFF.

The rearrangement joins TRBV6-1 to TRBJ2-1; D is perhaps TRBD1 (5 bases). The CDR3 covers 15 residues. The ends were cut back, 3 bases at V and 5 bases at J, with 14 bases in the middle. Per the germline V gene, CDR1 is MNHNS and CDR2 is SASEGT. The CDR3 DNA reads TGTGCCAGCAGTGACTACAGGATTCCTAACAATGAGCAGTTCTTC. Translated, it gives CASSDYRIPNNEQFF.

The gene calls are TRBV11-2 and TRBJ2-4; TRBD2 might be the D (7 bases). CDR1 and CDR2 from the germline V gene are SGHAT and FQNNGV. The CDR3 is 19 residues long. V lost 0 bases, J lost 0 bases, and 18 bases lay in between. CDR3 protein: CASSLEEWGGTLAKNIQYF. CDR3 coding DNA: TGTGCCAGCAGCTTAGAGGAATGGGGGGGGACACTAGCCAAAAACATTCAGTACTTC.

The chain combines TRBV27 with TRBJ1-1; 7 bases map to TRBD1. The CDR3 sequence is 13 residues long. CDR1 and CDR2 from the germline V gene are MNHEY and SMNVEV (reference sequence). V was pared by 5 bases and J by 4 bases, with 4 bases of the junction left unmatched. DNA of the CDR3: TGTGCCAGCAGTAAATCAGGGGGCACTGAAGCTTTCTTT. Protein: CASSKSGGTEAFF.

The V and J genes are TRBV10-1 and TRBJ2-1, with TRBD2 matching over 9 bases. This CDR3 contains 14 residues. Germline V lookup: CDR1 WNHNN, CDR2 SYGVQD (reference sequence). The V segment lost 8 bases and the J segment 13 bases; nucleotides outside the gene matches: 15. The CDR3 reads CASSAAGGTGTQFF. CDR3 DNA sequence: TGCGCCAGCTCGGCGGCGGGAGGGACGGGTACACAGTTCTTC.

The chain recombines TRBV19 with TRBJ2-5; 8 nucleotides line up with TRBD2. The CDR3 has 14 residues. Germline CDR1 and CDR2: LNHDA and SQIVND (reference sequence). With 7 bases clipped from V and 5 bases from J, the junction kept 9 bases outside the gene matches. CDR3 amino acids: CASKERGRHETQYF. CDR3 in DNA: TGTGCCAGTAAGGAGCGGGGGAGGCACGAGACCCAGTACTTC.

The genes are TRBV30 and TRBJ2-7; D is uncertain. The CDR3 is 14 amino acids. CDR1 is GTSNPN, CDR2 SVGIG, per germline (reference sequence). Between the trimmed V and J ends, which lost 5 bases and 2 bases, there was a span of 16 bases. The DNA of the CDR3 is TGTGCCTGGTCCCGTTACAACGAGGCCTACGAGCAGTACTTC. Protein sequence: CAWSRYNEAYEQYF.

CDR3 sequence: CASSEEGRQGGRGYTF. In nucleotides, the CDR3 is TGTGCCAGCAGTGAAGAAGGCAGACAGGGGGGTCGAGGCTACACCTTC. The chain combines TRBV2 with TRBJ1-2; 9 positions match TRBD1. Per the germline V gene, CDR1 is SNHLY and CDR2 is FYNNEI. The CDR3 contains 16 residues. V shed 1 base and J 8 bases; nucleotides not matched to a gene: 11.

This sequence joins TRBV11-2 and TRBJ2-1; D perhaps matches TRBD1 (6 bases). Per germline, CDR1 SGHAT and CDR2 FQNNGV. V lost 3 bases to trimming and J lost 6 bases, with 12 bases between them. CDR3 length: 14 residues. CDR3 sequence: CASSFYVGGNEQFF. In DNA, the CDR3 is TGTGCCAGCAGCTTCTACGTAGGGGGCAATGAGCAGTTCTTC.

The rearrangement links TRBV7-9 to TRBJ2-7; 14 bases are a match to TRBD2. V was clipped by 3 bases and J by 4 bases; unmatched bases: 2. The germline gives CDR1 SEHNR, CDR2 FQNEAQ (reference sequence). The CDR3 sequence is 15 residues long. CDR3 sequence (DNA): TGTGCCAGCAGCTTGGGACTAGCGGGAGCATACGAGCAGTACTTC. Amino acids: CASSLGLAGAYEQYF.

This chain uses TRBV30 with TRBJ1-5; D possibly corresponds to TRBD1 (5 bases). CDR1 and CDR2 from the germline V gene are GTSNPN and SVGIG (reference sequence). The CDR3 spans 13 residues. Trimming took 0 bases from V and 5 from J, leaving 8 bases between them. This CDR3 reads CAWSVTGHQPQHF. CDR3 nucleotides: TGTGCCTGGAGTGTAACAGGTCATCAGCCCCAGCATTTT.

The table lists this clone with a few counts. V is TRBV19 and J is TRBJ1-1, with 7 bases matching TRBD1. The germline CDR1 and CDR2 sequences are LNHDA and SQIVND (reference sequence). V was clipped by 6 bases and J by 5 bases; unmatched bases: 12. CDR3 length: 15 amino acids. CDR3: CASSPGDSRGTEAFF. DNA of the CDR3: TGTGCCAGTAGCCCCGGGGACAGTCGGGGAACTGAAGCTTTCTTT.

V and J are TRBV11-2 and TRBJ2-1; D is possibly TRBD2 (6 bases). From germline, CDR1 is SGHAT and CDR2 FQNNGV. Trimming left V 3 bases short and J 6 bases short, with 15 bases between. The CDR3 runs to 15 residues. CDR3 loop: CASSFRAGTPNEQFF. The DNA for the CDR3 is TGTGCCAGCAGCTTCAGGGCGGGAACCCCCAATGAGCAGTTCTTC.

This chain uses TRBV18 with TRBJ1-4; D remains ambiguous. This CDR3 region has 13 residues. Germline V lookup: CDR1 KGHSH, CDR2 LQKENI. V was pared by 6 bases and J by 8 bases, with 13 bases between. The CDR3: CASSPGRNEKLFF. CDR3 coding DNA: TGTGCCAGCTCCCCTGGGAGGAACGAAAAACTGTTTTTT.

The count of this clone is one. V and J are TRBV28 and TRBJ1-1; possibly TRBD1 for D (5 bases). In germline, CDR1 is MDHEN, CDR2 SYDVKM. CDR3 length: 14 amino acids. The germline V and J ends were trimmed by 1 base and 4 bases, with 10 bases remaining between them. The CDR3, as DNA: TGTGCCAGCAGTTTATCCTTAGGGGTCACTGAAGCTTTCTTT. Protein: CASSLSLGVTEAFF.

This clone turned up a few times. This sequence joins TRBV6-5 and TRBJ1-2; possibly TRBD1 for D (5 bases). V was clipped by 0 bases and J by 5 bases, with 16 bases between them. This CDR3 spans 16 amino acids. Germline V gene data show CDR1 as MNHEY and CDR2 as SVGAGI. Here the CDR3 DNA reads TGTGCCAGCAGTTACTCGAATCAGGGCGCTGGGTATGGCTACACCTTC. Translation gives CASSYSNQGAGYGYTF.